This T cell receptor beta chain appears in the sequencing data of a study of cytomegalovirus exposure and HLA in healthy donors. Points from the study as a whole: CMV serostatus stood as the only immune exposure information on hand.

Whereas donors were nominally healthy upon sampling, unrecorded immune exposures were probable. CMV serostatus data were not documented for this donor. PCR amplification relied on 60 Vbeta primers (plus 13 Jbeta primers). The protocol was immunoSEQ multiplex PCR, while the TCRdb copy is restricted to in-frame clones and leaves out a portion. The sample yields 200,000 to 250,000 clones, 85% seen once. As for this clone: Its antigen is unidentified.

Material: PBMCs. The receptor's source is a human donor in good health.

This chain's CDR3 is CASSLHPDSEPQHF. The CDR3, as DNA: TGCGCCAGCAGCTTGCATCCAGACTCGGAGCCCCAGCATTTT. This chain links TRBV5-1 with TRBJ1-5; D gene ambiguous. The length of the CDR3 is 14 residues. V gave up 1 base and J gave up 8 bases, with 13 bases separating them. Germline loops: CDR1 SGHRS, CDR2 YFSETQ.